This record covers a single TCR beta chain. This specimen belongs to a study of blood T cells in healthy people across ages. Then a second PCR, running roughly 7 to 11 cycles, was carried out with a sample-barcoded 5' primer and a J-beta primer mix. MiXCR, applied by TCRdb to the 5' RACE reads, yields one record per CDR3 protein. The table records 850,000 to 1,000,000 distinct CDR3 sequences, 45% to 60% of them present only once. Germline-derived CDR1 and CDR2 are SGHDN and FVKESK. The ends were cut back, 3 bases at V and 5 bases at J, with 23 bases in the middle. The CDR3 runs to 18 residues. Sequenced input: blood. This chain uses TRBV14 with TRBJ2-1; no definite D call. The receptor was isolated from an older woman in good health. The CDR3 region is CASSHLLGDGGANNEQFF. The CDR3 coding sequence is TGTGCCAGCAGCCATCTGCTAGGCGATGGCGGCGCGAACAATGAGCAGTTCTTC.